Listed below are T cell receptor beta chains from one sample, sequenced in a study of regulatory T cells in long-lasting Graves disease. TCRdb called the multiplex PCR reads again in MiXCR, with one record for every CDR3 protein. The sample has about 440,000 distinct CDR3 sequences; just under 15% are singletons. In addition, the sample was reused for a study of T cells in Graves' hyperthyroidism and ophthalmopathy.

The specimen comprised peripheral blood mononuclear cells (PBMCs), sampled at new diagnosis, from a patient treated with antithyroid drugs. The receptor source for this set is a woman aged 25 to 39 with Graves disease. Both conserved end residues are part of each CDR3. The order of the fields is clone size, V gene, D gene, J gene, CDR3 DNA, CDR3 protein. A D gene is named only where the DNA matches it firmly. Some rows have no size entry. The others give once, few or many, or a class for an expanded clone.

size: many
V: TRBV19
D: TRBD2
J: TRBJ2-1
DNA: TGTGCCAGTAGTCCCGGACTAGCGGGAGCGGGGGGGTCCTACAATGAGCAGTTCTTC
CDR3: CASSPGLAGAGGSYNEQFF

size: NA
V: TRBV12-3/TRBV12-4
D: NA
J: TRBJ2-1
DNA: TGTGCCAGCAAGGGCGGACCTTACAATGAGCAGTTCTTC
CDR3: CASKGGPYNEQFF

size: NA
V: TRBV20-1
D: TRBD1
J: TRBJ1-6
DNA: TGCAGTGCTAGCGGGGGACAGGGTTCACCCCTCCACTTT
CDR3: CSASGGQGSPLHF

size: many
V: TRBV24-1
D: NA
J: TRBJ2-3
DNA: TGTGCCACCAGTGATCGGGCCGACGGAGGCACAGATACGCAGTATTTT
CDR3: CATSDRADGGTDTQYF

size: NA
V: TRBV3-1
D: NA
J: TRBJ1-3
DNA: TGTGCCAGCAGCCAACACGGCGGGCAGGGCAACGCAAACACCATATATTTT
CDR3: CASSQHGGQGNANTIYF

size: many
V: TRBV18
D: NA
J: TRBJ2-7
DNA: TGTGCCAGCTCACCACCTCGCCAGGGTGGCTACGAGCAGTACTTC
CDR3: CASSPPRQGGYEQYF

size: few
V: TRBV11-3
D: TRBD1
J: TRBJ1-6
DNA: TGTGCCAGCAGCGAACGGACAGGGTTGACTTCACCCCTCCACTTT
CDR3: CASSERTGLTSPLHF

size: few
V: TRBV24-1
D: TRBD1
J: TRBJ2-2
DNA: TGTGCCACCAGTGACCCGGGACAGGGGGTCCAAAGCGGGGAGCTGTTTTTT
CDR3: CATSDPGQGVQSGELFF

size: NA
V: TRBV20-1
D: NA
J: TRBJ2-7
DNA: TGCAGTGCTAGCACCGGGCCCGCCTACGAGCAGTACTTC
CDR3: CSASTGPAYEQYF

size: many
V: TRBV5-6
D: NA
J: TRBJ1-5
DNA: TGTGCCAGCAGCTTGTGGCAGGTCAGCAATCAGCCCCAGCATTTT
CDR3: CASSLWQVSNQPQHF

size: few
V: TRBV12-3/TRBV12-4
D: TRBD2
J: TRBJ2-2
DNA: TGTGCCAGCAGTTTAAGTGGGCCCTGGTCTAGCGGACATAGCGGGGAGCTGTCTTTT
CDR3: CASSLSGPWSSGHSGELSF

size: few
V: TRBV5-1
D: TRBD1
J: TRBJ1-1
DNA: TGCGCCAGCAGCTTGGGAGACAGGGCCGTCACTGAAGCTTTCTTT
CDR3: CASSLGDRAVTEAFF

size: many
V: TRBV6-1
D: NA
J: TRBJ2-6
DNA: TGTGCCAGCCGGCCGGACTCTGGGGCCAACGTCCTGACTTTC
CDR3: CASRPDSGANVLTF

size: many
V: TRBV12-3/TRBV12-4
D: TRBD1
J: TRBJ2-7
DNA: TGTGCCAGCAGATTCACAGGGGTCTACGAGCAGTACTTC
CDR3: CASRFTGVYEQYF

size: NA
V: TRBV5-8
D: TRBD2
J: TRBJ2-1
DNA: TGTGCCAGCAGCTTAACTAGCGGTTATACTACGTTCTTC
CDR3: CASSLTSGYTTFF

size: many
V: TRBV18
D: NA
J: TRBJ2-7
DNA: TGTGCCAGCTCACCACCGGGTGTCAGCTCCTACGAGCAGTACTTC
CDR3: CASSPPGVSSYEQYF

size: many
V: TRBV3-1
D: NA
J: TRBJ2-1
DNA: TGTGCCACGAAAGTCAACTACAATGAGCAGTTCTTC
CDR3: CATKVNYNEQFF

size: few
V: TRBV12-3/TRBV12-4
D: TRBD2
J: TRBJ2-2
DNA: TGTGCCAGCAGTGAACAAGTATTAGCGGGAGGCCCCACCGGGGAGCTGTTTTTT
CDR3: CASSEQVLAGGPTGELFF

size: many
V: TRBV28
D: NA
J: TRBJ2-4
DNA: TGTGCCAGCAGTCCCCTCGCAGGGATCCACATTCAGTACTTC
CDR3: CASSPLAGIHIQYF

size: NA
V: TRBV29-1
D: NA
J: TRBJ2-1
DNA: TGCAGCGTTGATTCAGGGGGGGGTGAGCAGTTCTTC
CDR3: CSVDSGGGEQFF

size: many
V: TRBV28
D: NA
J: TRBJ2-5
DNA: TGTGCCAGCAGTTCTCGTTGGCTAGAGTCCAATTTAAAAAAAGAGACCCAGTACTTC
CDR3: CASSSRWLESNLKKETQYF

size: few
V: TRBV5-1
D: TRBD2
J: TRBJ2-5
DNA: TGCGCCAGCAGCTTGGCGCGACTAGCGGGAGAATCTGAAGAGACCCAGTACTTC
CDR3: CASSLARLAGESEETQYF

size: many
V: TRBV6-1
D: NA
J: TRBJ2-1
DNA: TGTGCCAGTGGGAGGAACTCCTACAATGAGCAGTTCTTC
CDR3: CASGRNSYNEQFF

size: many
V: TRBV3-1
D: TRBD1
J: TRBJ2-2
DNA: TGTGCCAGCAGCCAAGATTGGGACAGTAACACCGGGGAGCTGTTTTTT
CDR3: CASSQDWDSNTGELFF

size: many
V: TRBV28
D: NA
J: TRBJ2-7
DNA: TGTGCCAGCAGTTCCTCCCCCGGGAGCGGCTACGAGCAGTACTTC
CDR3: CASSSSPGSGYEQYF

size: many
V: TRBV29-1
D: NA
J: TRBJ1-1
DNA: TGCAGCGTTGCAGCCCCGAGGGGAACTGAAGCTTTCTTT
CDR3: CSVAAPRGTEAFF

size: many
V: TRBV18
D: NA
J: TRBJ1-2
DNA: TGTGCCAGCTCACCAAGTAGGACAGCTACCCTCTATGGCTACACCTTC
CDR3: CASSPSRTATLYGYTF

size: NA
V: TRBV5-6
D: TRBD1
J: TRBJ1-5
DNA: TGTGCCAGCGAGCTTTGGGACAGGGGTAGAGGTCAGCCCCAGCATTTT
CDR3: CASELWDRGRGQPQHF

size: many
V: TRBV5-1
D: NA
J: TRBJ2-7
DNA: TGCGCCACCAAGACCGGAATCTACGAGCAGTACTTC
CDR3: CATKTGIYEQYF

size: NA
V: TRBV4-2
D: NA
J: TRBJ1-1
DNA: TGTGCCAGCAGCCAAGATACGGACAGGAACACTGAAGCTTTCTTT
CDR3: CASSQDTDRNTEAFF

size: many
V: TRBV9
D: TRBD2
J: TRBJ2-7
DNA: TGTGCCAGCAGCGGACGCGGGAGTCCTACCTACGAGCAGTACTTC
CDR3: CASSGRGSPTYEQYF

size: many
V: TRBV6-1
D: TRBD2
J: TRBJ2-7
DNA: TGTGCCAGCAGCCAGACTAGCGGGAGGCCCGTGGGCGAGCAGTACTTC
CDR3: CASSQTSGRPVGEQYF

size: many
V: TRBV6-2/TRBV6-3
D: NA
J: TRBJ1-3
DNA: TGTGCCAGCAGTGAACAGGCCAGCTCTGGAAACACCATATATTTT
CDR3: CASSEQASSGNTIYF

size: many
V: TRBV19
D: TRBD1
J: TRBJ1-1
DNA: TGTGCCACAACCGGGACAGAGAACACTGAAGCTTTCTTT
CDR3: CATTGTENTEAFF

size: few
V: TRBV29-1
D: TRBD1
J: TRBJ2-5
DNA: TGCAGCAAAGGACAGGGAATCGAGACCCAGTACTTC
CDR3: CSKGQGIETQYF

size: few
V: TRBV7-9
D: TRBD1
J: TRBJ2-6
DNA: TGTGCCAGCAGCTTATGGGGCGGACAGGGGGGCGCCAACGTCCTGACTTTC
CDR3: CASSLWGGQGGANVLTF

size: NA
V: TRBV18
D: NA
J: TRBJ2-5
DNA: TGTGCCAGCTCACCACCACTTTCCGGGGTTCACGAGACCCAGTACTTC
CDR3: CASSPPLSGVHETQYF

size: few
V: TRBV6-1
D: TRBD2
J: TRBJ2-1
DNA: TGTGCCAGCTCCCCCCGGGGTAGCGGGTACAATGAGCAGTTCTTC
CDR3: CASSPRGSGYNEQFF

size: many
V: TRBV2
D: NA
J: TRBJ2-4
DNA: TGTGCCAGCAGTGAGCAGGGAAACATTCAGTACTTC
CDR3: CASSEQGNIQYF

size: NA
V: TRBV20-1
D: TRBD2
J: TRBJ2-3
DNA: TGCAGTGCTAGAGATTCTCTAGCGGGAGACACAGATACGCAGTATTTT
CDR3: CSARDSLAGDTDTQYF

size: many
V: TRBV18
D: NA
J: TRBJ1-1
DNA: TGTGCCAGCTCACCACCGAGAGACACGCACGGGGTGCGGGCTTTCTTT
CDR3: CASSPPRDTHGVRAFF

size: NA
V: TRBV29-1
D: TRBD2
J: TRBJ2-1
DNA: TGCAGCGTTCTGACTAGCGGGGTAACCAATGAGCAGTTCTTC
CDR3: CSVLTSGVTNEQFF

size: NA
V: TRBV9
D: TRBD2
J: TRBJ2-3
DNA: TGTGCCAGCAGCTCCTTAGCGGGCCTACCGGCAGATACGCAGTATTTT
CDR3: CASSSLAGLPADTQYF

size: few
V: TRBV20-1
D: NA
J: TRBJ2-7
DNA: TGCAGTGCTAGACCCCCGGGGGGACACTACGAGCAGTACTTC
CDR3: CSARPPGGHYEQYF

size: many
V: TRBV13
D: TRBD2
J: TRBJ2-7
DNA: TGTGCCAGCAGCTCAAGCGGGGCCTACGAGCAGTACTTC
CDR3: CASSSSGAYEQYF

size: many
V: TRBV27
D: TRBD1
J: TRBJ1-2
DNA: TGTGCCAGCAGTTTAGGGGGACAGTATGGCTACACCTTC
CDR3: CASSLGGQYGYTF

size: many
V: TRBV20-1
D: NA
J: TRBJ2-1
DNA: TGCAGTGCTAGAGGACTTATCTACAATGAGCAGTTCTTC
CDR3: CSARGLIYNEQFF

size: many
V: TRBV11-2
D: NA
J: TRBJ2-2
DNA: TGTGCCAGCAGCTTAGCAACAGACTCTTGGGGCGGGGAGCTGTTTTTT
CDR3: CASSLATDSWGGELFF

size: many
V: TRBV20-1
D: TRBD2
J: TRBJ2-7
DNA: TGCAGTGCTAGAGATTCGGTCGGACTAGCGGGAGCCCCCTACGAGCAGTACTTC
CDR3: CSARDSVGLAGAPYEQYF

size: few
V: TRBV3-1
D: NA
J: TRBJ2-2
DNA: TGTGCCAGCAGCCAATTCCTAGCCTCCGGGGAGCTGTTTTTT
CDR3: CASSQFLASGELFF

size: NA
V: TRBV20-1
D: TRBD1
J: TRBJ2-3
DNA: TGCAGTGCTAGGAGCGGGACAGGGCGAACAGATACGCAGTATTTT
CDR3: CSARSGTGRTDTQYF

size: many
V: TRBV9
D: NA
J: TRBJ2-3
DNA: TGTGCCAGCAGCGTAGTAGGGGACAGCACAGATACGCAGTATTTT
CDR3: CASSVVGDSTDTQYF

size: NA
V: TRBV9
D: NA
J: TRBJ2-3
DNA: TGTGCCAGCAGCGACACACTTACAGATACGCAGTATTTT
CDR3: CASSDTLTDTQYF

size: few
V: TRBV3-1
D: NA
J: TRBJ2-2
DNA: TGTGCCAGCAGCCAAGATCCGCGGGGTACCGGGGAGCTGTTTTTT
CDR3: CASSQDPRGTGELFF

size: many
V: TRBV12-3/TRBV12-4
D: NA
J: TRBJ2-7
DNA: TGTGCCAGCAGCGAGTGGGGACGGGACGAGCAGTACTTC
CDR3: CASSEWGRDEQYF

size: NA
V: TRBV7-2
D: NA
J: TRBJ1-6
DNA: TGTGCCAGCAGCTTTTTCACCGGGATCTATAATTCACCCCTCCACTTT
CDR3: CASSFFTGIYNSPLHF

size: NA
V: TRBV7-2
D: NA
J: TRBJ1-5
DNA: TGTGCCAGCAGCTTAGTACCTCCCAGTCAGCCCCAGCATTTT
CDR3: CASSLVPPSQPQHF

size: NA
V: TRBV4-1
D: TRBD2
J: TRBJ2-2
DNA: TGCGCCAGCAGCCCCGGACTAGCGGGTAGGACCGGGGAGCTGTTTTTT
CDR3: CASSPGLAGRTGELFF

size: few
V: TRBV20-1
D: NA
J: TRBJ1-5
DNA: TGCAGTGCCTGTACAACAGGGCCAAATCAGCCCCAGCATTTT
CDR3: CSACTTGPNQPQHF

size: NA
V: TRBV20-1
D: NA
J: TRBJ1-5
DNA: TGCAGTGCTAGAGACCAGAGCAATCAGCCCCAGCATTTT
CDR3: CSARDQSNQPQHF